A selection of T cell receptor beta chains follows, all from one sample in a study of PD-1 blockade in classical Hodgkin lymphoma. The repertoire was sequenced with immunoSEQ multiplex PCR; TCRdb's copy has only in-frame clones and lacks some. The sample has about 13,000 clones; approximately 79% are singletons. Specimen: CD8+ T cells from blood, collected at baseline. The receptor source for this set is a human donor with classical Hodgkin lymphoma. CDR3s leave out the opening cysteine and the closing phenylalanine or tryptophan.

j_call,v_call,cdr3_aa
TRBJ2-7,TRBV10-2,ASSAAVLESYEQY
TRBJ2-5,TRBV19,ASSMFGGRRETQY
TRBJ2-7,TRBV27,ASSFRDRVHEQY
TRBJ1-2,TRBV2,ASSDSQGPLGYT
TRBJ1-1,TRBV5-1,ASSLEAGPRDTEAF
TRBJ2-5,TRBV5-6,ASSYIAGQETQY
TRBJ2-2,TRBV19,ASSISPVNTGELF
TRBJ1-1,TRBV6-5,ASSWDGEMNTEAF
TRBJ2-5,TRBV4-2,ASSQDPGGGTQETQY
TRBJ1-3,TRBV29-1,SVGTGTIY
TRBJ1-5,TRBV2,ASNLRNQPQH
TRBJ1-3,TRBV27,ASSRDRGLGNTIY
TRBJ1-2,TRBV14,ASSQEFSPYGYT
TRBJ2-7,TRBV29-1,SVEAQGFYEQY
TRBJ2-7,TRBV7-2,ASSFRDSSYEQY
TRBJ2-1,TRBV19,ASSIAAGGYNEQF
TRBJ1-2,TRBV9,ASSPTPGVST
TRBJ1-6,TRBV6-5,ASSYSQGRNSPLH
TRBJ2-7,TRBV11-2,ASSLGAGGNEQY
TRBJ2-7,TRBV5-4,ASSSGLTYEQY
TRBJ1-2,TRBV7-6,ASSPDSGGNYGYT
TRBJ1-1,TRBV27,ASSQWGGTEAF
TRBJ2-2,TRBV27,ASSLVGSGGELF
TRBJ1-2,TRBV13,ASSLELPVGGYT
TRBJ1-1,TRBV5-1,ASSLGGNTEAF
TRBJ2-6,TRBV28,ASSFTPVLGANVLT
TRBJ2-7,TRBV7-6,ASSFTLAGGEQY